The clone carrying this TCR beta chain was recorded at least ten times. MiXCR, applied by TCRdb to the PCR reads, yields one record per CDR3 protein. The sample shows over 10,000 distinct CDR3 sequences, under 65% of them seen only once. This record comes from a study of tumor-infiltrating lymphocytes in oesophageal squamous cell carcinoma. The sample was esophageal tumor tissue. The sequence derives from a female donor with esophageal squamous cell carcinoma.

The CDR3 DNA reads TGCGCCAGCAGCCGGTCCAGACTAGCGGGAGGTGGGGAGCTGTTTTTT. It codes for CASSRSRLAGGGELFF. The chain recombines TRBV4-3 with TRBJ2-2; 13 bases map to TRBD2. Germline CDR1 and CDR2: LGHNA and YSLEER. The CDR3 is made up of 16 amino acids. V shed 4 bases and J 8 bases; nucleotides not matched to a gene: 7.